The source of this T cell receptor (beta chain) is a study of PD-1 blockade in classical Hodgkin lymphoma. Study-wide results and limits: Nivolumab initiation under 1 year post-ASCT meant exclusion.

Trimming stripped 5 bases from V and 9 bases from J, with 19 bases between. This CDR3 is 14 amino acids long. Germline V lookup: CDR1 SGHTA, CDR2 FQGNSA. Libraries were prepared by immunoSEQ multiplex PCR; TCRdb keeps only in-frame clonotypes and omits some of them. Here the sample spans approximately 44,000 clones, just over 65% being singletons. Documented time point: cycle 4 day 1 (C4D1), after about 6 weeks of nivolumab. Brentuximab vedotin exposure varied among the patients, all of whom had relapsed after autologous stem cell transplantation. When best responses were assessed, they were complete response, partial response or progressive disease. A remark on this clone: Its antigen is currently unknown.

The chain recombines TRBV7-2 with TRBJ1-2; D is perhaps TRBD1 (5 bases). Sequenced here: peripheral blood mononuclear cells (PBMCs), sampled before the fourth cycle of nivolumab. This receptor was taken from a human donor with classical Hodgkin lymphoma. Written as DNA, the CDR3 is TGTGCCAGCAGCCCGAACGGCCAGGGTGCCCGCTACACCTTC. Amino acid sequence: CASSPNGQGARYTF. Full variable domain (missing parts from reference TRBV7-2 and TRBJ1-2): GAGVSQSPSNKVTEKGKDVELRCDPISGHTALYWYRQSLGQGLEFLIYFQGNSAPDKSGLPSDRFSAERTGGSVSTLTIQRTQQEDSAVYLCASSPNGQGARYTFGSGTRLTVV.